The clone carrying this T cell receptor beta chain was seen at least ten times. Its antigen is still unknown. Orbital computed tomography and thyroid ultrasound, together with serum TRAb and thyroxine and clinical symptoms, were used for diagnoses. The investigators amplified TCR beta CDR3 regions from RNA transcripts. HTBI primers drove first-round RT-PCR of the TCR CDR3. A single record per CDR3 protein comes from TCRdb applying MiXCR to the multiplex PCR reads. The table has hundreds of thousands of distinct CDR3 sequences, 45% seen once; the top ten hold 6.5% to 9%. The data were taken from a study of T cells in Graves' hyperthyroidism and ophthalmopathy. Study-wide results and caveats: The model forecast ophthalmopathy, anticipating it by a median approximately 6 months before onset. Most thyroid-expanded clonotypes above 0.001 were also found in blood. Stable hyperthyroidism was told apart from ophthalmopathy by a model built on 13 V-J features.

V was cut by 0 bases and J by 2 bases, with 10 bases left in between. CDR3 length: 14 residues. Looked up from germline, CDR1 is SQVTM and CDR2 is ANQGSEA. The chain links TRBV29-1 to TRBJ1-2; TRBD1 might be the D (6 bases). This receptor was obtained from an adult man with Graves' disease, either hyperthyroidism or ophthalmopathy (not recorded which). Sequenced sample: peripheral blood or thyroid tissue (not recorded which). CDR3 sequence reads: CSVEEQGRNYGYTF. The CDR3 DNA is TGCAGCGTTGAAGAACAGGGAAGAAACTATGGCTACACCTTC.